This T cell receptor (beta chain) was sequenced during a study of blood T cell repertoires in COVID-19. Study-wide context: The samples span acute and convalescent COVID-19 from the United States, Italy and Spain. PBMCs, B-cell-depleted T cells, or T cells were the source of the cDNA or gDNA that made up the material.

The CDR3 is 15 residues long. From germline, CDR1 is MDHEN and CDR2 SYDVKM. V lost 4 bases and J lost 6, with 16 bases in between. Assay: immunoSEQ multiplex PCR; the TCRdb copy retains only in-frame clones and omits some. This table has around 190,000 clones, around 84% appearing once. The clonotype comes from a human donor in a cohort sampled during active COVID-19. Sequences were obtained from peripheral blood. The V gene is TRBV28, the J gene TRBJ2-1; TRBD2 might be the D (6 bases). The CDR3 DNA reads TGTGCCAGCAGTTACCCGGGGGAAAAATCCAATGAGCAGTTCTTC. Translating gives CASSYPGEKSNEQFF.